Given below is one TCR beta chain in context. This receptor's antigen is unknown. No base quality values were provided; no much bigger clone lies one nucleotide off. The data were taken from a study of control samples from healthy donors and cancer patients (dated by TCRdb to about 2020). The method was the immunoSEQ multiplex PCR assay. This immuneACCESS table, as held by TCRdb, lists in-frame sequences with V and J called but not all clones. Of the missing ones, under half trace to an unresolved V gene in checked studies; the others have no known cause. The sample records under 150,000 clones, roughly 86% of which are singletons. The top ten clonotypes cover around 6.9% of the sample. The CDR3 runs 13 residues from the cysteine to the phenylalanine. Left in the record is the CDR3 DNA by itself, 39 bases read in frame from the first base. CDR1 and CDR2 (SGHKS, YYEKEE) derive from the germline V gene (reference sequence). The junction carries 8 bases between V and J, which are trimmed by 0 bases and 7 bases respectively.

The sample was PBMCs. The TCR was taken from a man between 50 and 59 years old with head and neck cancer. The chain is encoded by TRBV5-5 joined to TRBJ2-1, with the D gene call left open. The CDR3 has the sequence CASSLGSWNEQFF. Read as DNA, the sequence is TGTGCCAGCAGCTTGGGAAGCTGGAATGAGCAGTTCTTC.